This T cell receptor beta chain came from a study of blood T cell repertoires in COVID-19. Study-wide context: In each case, the material was cDNA or gDNA derived from T cells, B-cell-depleted T cells, or PBMCs.

Germline CDR1 reads MNHEY; CDR2 reads SVGAGI. The CDR3 loop spans 14 amino acids. V was trimmed by 6 bases and J by 6 bases, leaving 14 bases between them. Only in-frame clones appear in the TCRdb table, and some are missing; sequencing was by immunoSEQ multiplex PCR. The sample has 200,000 to 300,000 clones; around four fifths are singletons. Sequenced input: peripheral blood. This receptor was taken from a woman between 55 and 75 years old with active or convalescent COVID-19. The chain uses TRBV6-5 and TRBJ2-2, with D maybe TRBD1 (5 bases). This chain's CDR3 is CASRPTVRAGELFF. The CDR3 nucleotides are TGTGCCAGCAGACCGACAGTCAGGGCCGGGGAGCTGTTTTTT.